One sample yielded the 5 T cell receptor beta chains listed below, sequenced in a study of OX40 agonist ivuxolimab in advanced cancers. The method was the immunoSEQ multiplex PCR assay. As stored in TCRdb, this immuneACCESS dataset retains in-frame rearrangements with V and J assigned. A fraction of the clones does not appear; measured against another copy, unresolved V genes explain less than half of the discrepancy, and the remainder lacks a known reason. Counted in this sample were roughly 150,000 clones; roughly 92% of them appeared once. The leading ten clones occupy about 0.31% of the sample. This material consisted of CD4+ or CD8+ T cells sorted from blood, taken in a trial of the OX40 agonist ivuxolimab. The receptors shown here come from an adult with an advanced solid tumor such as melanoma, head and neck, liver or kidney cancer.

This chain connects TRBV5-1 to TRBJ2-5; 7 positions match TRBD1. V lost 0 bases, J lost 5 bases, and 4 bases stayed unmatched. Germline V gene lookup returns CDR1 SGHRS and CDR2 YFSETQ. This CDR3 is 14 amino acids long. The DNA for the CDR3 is TGCGCCAGCAGCTTGGCCCCAGGGGGTGAGACCCAGTACTTC. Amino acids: CASSLAPGGETQYF.

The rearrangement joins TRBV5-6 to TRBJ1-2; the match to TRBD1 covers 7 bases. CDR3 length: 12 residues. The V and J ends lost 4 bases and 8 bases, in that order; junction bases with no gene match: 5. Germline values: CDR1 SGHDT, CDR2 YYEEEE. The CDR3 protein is CASSRGTAGYTF. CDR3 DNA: TGTGCCAGCAGCAGAGGGACAGCCGGCTACACCTTC.

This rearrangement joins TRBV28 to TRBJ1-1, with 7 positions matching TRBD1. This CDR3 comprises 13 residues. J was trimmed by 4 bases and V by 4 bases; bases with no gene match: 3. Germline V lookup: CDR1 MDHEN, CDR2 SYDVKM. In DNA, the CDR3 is TGTGCCAGCAGTTCCCGGGACAGCACTGAAGCTTTCTTT. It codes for CASSSRDSTEAFF.

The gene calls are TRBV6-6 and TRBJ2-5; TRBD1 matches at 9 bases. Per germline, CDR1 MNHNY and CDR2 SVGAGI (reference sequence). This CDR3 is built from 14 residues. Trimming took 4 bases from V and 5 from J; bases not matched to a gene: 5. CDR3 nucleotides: TGTGCCAGCAGTTTACAGGGGGCGGGCGAGACCCAGTACTTC. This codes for CASSLQGAGETQYF.

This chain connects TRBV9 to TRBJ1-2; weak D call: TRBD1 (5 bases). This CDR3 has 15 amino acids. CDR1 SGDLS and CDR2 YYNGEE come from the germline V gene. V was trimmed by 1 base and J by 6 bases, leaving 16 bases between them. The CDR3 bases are TGTGCCAGCAGCGTACGAGGCGAGGGGTCCGATGGCTACACCTTC. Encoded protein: CASSVRGEGSDGYTF.